Each of the 26 T cell receptor beta chains below was sequenced from the same sample in a study of early T cells in non-severe SARS-CoV-2 infection. TCRdb called the 5' RACE reads again in MiXCR, with one record for every CDR3 protein. The sample has over 60,000 distinct CDR3 sequences; roughly 9.1% are singletons. The sequencing here drew on whole blood, taken at baseline. The receptor set was obtained from an adult who was a healthcare worker with PCR-confirmed SARS-CoV-2 infection or an uninfected control (not recorded which).

The chain couples TRBV6-6 to TRBJ2-3, with a tentative D call TRBD1 (5 bases). The CDR3 is made up of 16 amino acids. CDR1 is MNHNY and CDR2 is SVGAGI in the germline V gene (reference sequence). The V end lost 3 bases, the J end lost 5 bases, and 18 bases lay between the germline ends. The CDR3: CASSYTSAGWGDTQYF. DNA of the CDR3: TGTGCCAGCAGTTATACCTCGGCAGGGTGGGGAGATACGCAGTATTTT.

The table lists this clonotype with a few counts. The chain recombines TRBV7-9 with TRBJ2-3; 16 nucleotides line up with TRBD2. In germline, CDR1 is SEHNR, CDR2 FQNEAQ (reference sequence). With 5 bases clipped from V and 2 bases from J, the junction kept 7 bases outside the gene matches. This CDR3 has 18 amino acids. CDR3 protein: CASSPGLAGGPVTDTQYF. The CDR3 nucleotides are TGTGCCAGCAGCCCGGGACTAGCGGGGGGGCCGGTCACAGATACGCAGTATTTT. Full variable domain (remainder filled in from reference TRBV7-9 and TRBJ2-3): DTGVSQNPRHKITKRGQNVTFRCDPISEHNRLYWYRQTLGQGPEFLTYFQNEAQLEKSRLLSDRFSAERPKGSFSTLEIQRTEQGDSAMYLCASSPGLAGGPVTDTQYFGPGTRLTVL.

There are many counts of this clonotype. The chain is built from TRBV5-1 and TRBJ2-1; 15 positions match TRBD2. The CDR3 is made up of 15 amino acids. Germline CDR1 SGHRS, CDR2 YFSETQ. V dropped 4 bases and J dropped 6; count of bases not matched to a gene: 2. The CDR3 DNA is TGCGCCAGCAGCGGGACTAGCGGGGGGTTCAATGAGCAGTTCTTC. It is translated as CASSGTSGGFNEQFF.

The sample holds one count of this clonotype. This chain joins TRBV7-9 and TRBJ1-1; no clear D gene. This CDR3 has 17 amino acids. The V gene's germline CDR1 is SEHNR and CDR2 FQNEAQ (reference sequence). Trimming cost V 5 bases and J 0 bases, with 19 bases left between them. The CDR3 loop reads CASSPTQRPSMNTEAFF. For the CDR3, the DNA is TGTGCCAGCAGCCCAACCCAAAGGCCGTCCATGAACACTGAAGCTTTCTTT.

A few counts support this clonotype. V and J are TRBV10-3 and TRBJ2-1; TRBD2 matches 8 bases. V dropped 0 bases and J dropped 7; count of bases not matched to a gene: 11. The CDR3 is made up of 17 amino acids. The germline gives CDR1 ENHRY, CDR2 SYGVKD. Here the CDR3 reads CAISESVAGQSRNEQFF. The DNA of the CDR3 is TGTGCCATCAGTGAGTCGGTAGCGGGGCAGTCGCGGAATGAGCAGTTCTTC.

This clonotype has more than one count but fewer than ten. V and J are TRBV5-4 and TRBJ1-4; D unclear. Germline V CDR1 and CDR2: SGHNT, YYREEE (reference sequence). The CDR3 contains 14 residues. The V end was cut by 0 bases, the J end by 5 bases, with 8 bases between. CDR3 region: CASSLDSKNEKLFF. The CDR3 nucleotides are TGTGCCAGCAGCTTGGACAGTAAGAATGAAAAACTGTTTTTT.

This clonotype was found many times. This chain links TRBV20-1 with TRBJ1-1; TRBD1 is a possible D gene (5 bases). The CDR3 spans 14 residues. CDR1 is DFQATT and CDR2 is SNEGSKA in the germline V gene (reference sequence). Trimming took off 5 bases at V and 4 bases at J, with 17 bases between the two ends. CDR3: CSAGFRGGSTEAFF. For the CDR3, the DNA is TGCAGTGCTGGATTTAGGGGAGGGAGCACTGAAGCTTTCTTT.

Only a few counts were recorded for this clonotype. DNA of the CDR3: TGTGCCACCCAACAGGGGGCGGGCACTGAAGCTTTCTTT. It is translated as CATQQGAGTEAFF. The V and J genes are TRBV7-3 and TRBJ1-1, with 9 bases aligning to TRBD1. CDR1 is SGHTA and CDR2 is FQGTGA in the germline V gene. Trimming removed 10 bases from V and 4 bases from J; junction bases left unmatched: 7. The length of the CDR3 is 13 residues. The whole variable domain, filled in from reference TRBV7-3 and TRBJ1-1, reads GAGVSQTPSNKVTEKGKYVELRCDPISGHTALYWYRQSLGQGPEFLIYFQGTGAADDSGLPNDRFFAVRPEGSVSTLKIQRTERGDSAVYLCATQQGAGTEAFFGQGTRLTVV.

The table lists this clonotype with many counts. The chain carries TRBV14 and TRBJ1-2; possibly TRBD1 for D (5 bases). The germline gives CDR1 SGHDN, CDR2 FVKESK. The germline V and J ends were trimmed by 0 bases and 8 bases, with 19 bases remaining between them. The length of the CDR3 is 16 residues. For the CDR3, the DNA is TGTGCCAGCAGCCAAGAATCAAGTATGGCAGGGAAAGGCTACACCTTC. It translates to CASSQESSMAGKGYTF.

This clonotype has at least ten counts. This chain uses TRBV7-4 with TRBJ2-1; perhaps TRBD1 as D (5 bases). Germline V gives CDR1 SGHVT, CDR2 SQSDAQ. V dropped 5 bases and J dropped 5 bases, with 10 bases sitting between them. CDR3 size: 13 residues. CDR3 in DNA: TGTGCCAGCAGCGGGGCGTTAGACAATGAGCAGTTCTTC. It translates to CASSGALDNEQFF. Variable domain in full (rest from reference TRBV7-4 and TRBJ2-1): GAGVSQSPRYKVAKRGRDVALRCDSISGHVTLYWYRQTLGQGSEVLTYSQSDAQRDKSGRPSGRFSAERPERSVSTLKIQRTEQGDSAVYLCASSGALDNEQFFGPGTRLTVL.

This clonotype was counted ten times or more. J is TRBJ1-1 and V is TRBV5-1, with D uncertain. Trimming removed 0 bases from V and 3 bases from J, with 6 bases in between. CDR1 SGHRS and CDR2 YFSETQ come from the germline V gene. The CDR3 totals 13 residues. This CDR3 reads CASSLAPDTEAFF. In DNA, the CDR3 is TGCGCCAGCAGCTTGGCTCCCGACACTGAAGCTTTCTTT.

This clonotype was picked up a small number of times. The chain couples TRBV2 to TRBJ2-5; the match to TRBD2 covers 15 bases. Germline loops: CDR1 SNHLY, CDR2 FYNNEI. After removal of 5 bases from V and 5 bases from J, the junction contained 6 bases not matched to a gene. This CDR3 spans 16 amino acids. This CDR3 is CASSLGLAGGRETQYF. The CDR3 region has the DNA TGTGCCAGCAGTTTGGGACTAGCGGGGGGCCGCGAGACCCAGTACTTC.

This clonotype has just a few counts. This chain uses TRBV12-3 or TRBV12-4 with TRBJ2-7; maybe TRBD2 (6 bases). The CDR3 totals 13 residues. Deletions cut 5 bases from V and 5 bases from J, with 13 bases between. DNA for the CDR3: TGTGCCAGCAGTCTGGAGGGTGTACACGAGCAGTACTTC. It yields the protein CASSLEGVHEQYF.

This clonotype was detected ten times or more. V is TRBV30 and J is TRBJ1-1; 12 positions match TRBD1. Germline V CDR1 and CDR2: GTSNPN, SVGIG (reference sequence). V trimming: 6 bases; J trimming: 6 bases; junction bases outside the gene matches: 11. The CDR3 runs to 15 residues. Here the CDR3 DNA reads TGTGCCTGCCAGGGACAGGGGGCTCGCGTAGCTGAAGCTTTCTTT. Translated: CACQGQGARVAEAFF.

This clonotype occurred many times. The chain carries TRBV25-1 and TRBJ2-7, with D possibly called TRBD1 or TRBD2 (6 bases each). The ends were cut back, 1 base at V and 7 bases at J, with 23 bases in the middle. Germline V lookup: CDR1 MGHDK, CDR2 SYGVNS. This CDR3 contains 17 residues. CDR3 nucleotides: TGTGCCAGCAGTGAATTATTAGGGGGGCAGACCCTGGGGGAGCAGTACTTC. Encoded protein: CASSELLGGQTLGEQYF.

The gene calls are TRBV7-6 and TRBJ2-7; maybe TRBD1 (6 bases). Germline V gene data show CDR1 as SGHVS and CDR2 as FNYEAQ. The V and J ends lost 5 bases and 1 base respectively, with 15 bases between them. The CDR3 contains 15 residues. CDR3 in DNA: TGTGCCAGCAGCGCTACGACAGGAAGATCCTACGAGCAGTACTTC. It is translated as CASSATTGRSYEQYF.

This clonotype was observed at least ten times. The V gene is TRBV27, the J gene TRBJ1-2; 8 positions agree with TRBD1. The trim removed 5 bases at V and 5 bases at J, leaving 4 bases unmatched. Germline assignment: CDR1 MNHEY and CDR2 SMNVEV (reference sequence). The CDR3 is 13 amino acids. CDR3 bases: TGTGCCAGCAGTCTCAGGGGGCGGTATGGCTACACCTTC. This translates into CASSLRGRYGYTF.

This clonotype was observed a few times. V usage is TRBV12-3 or TRBV12-4 and J usage is TRBJ1-1, with D tentatively TRBD1 (6 bases). With 5 bases removed from V and 1 base from J, the gap between germline ends came to 17 bases. The CDR3 runs 16 residues. The CDR3 DNA follows: TGTGCCAGCAGTCTACCCCGGGGACACCAGAACACTGAAGCTTTCTTT. Amino acids: CASSLPRGHQNTEAFF.

V gene TRBV7-9 combines with J gene TRBJ2-7; D unresolved. CDR1 and CDR2 from the germline V gene are SEHNR and FQNEAQ (reference sequence). The CDR3 length is 16 residues. The V and J ends lost 8 bases and 0 bases respectively, with 20 bases between them. The CDR3 sequence: CASAKTEGLSSYEQYF. DNA for the CDR3: TGTGCCAGCGCAAAGACGGAAGGGCTCTCCTCCTACGAGCAGTACTTC.

The CDR3 DNA is TGCAGCGTTGATCCCGGTGGTTCTGGAAACACCATATATTTT. This translates into CSVDPGGSGNTIYF. The rearrangement uses TRBV29-1 and TRBJ1-3, with D unclear. V was trimmed by 3 bases and J by 1 base, leaving 10 bases between them. CDR3 size: 14 residues. Germline values: CDR1 SQVTM, CDR2 ANQGSEA.

A few counts support this clonotype. The chain carries TRBV7-2 and TRBJ2-1; D remains unclear. From germline, CDR1 is SGHTA and CDR2 FQGNSA. This CDR3 has 14 residues. The V and J ends lost 2 bases and 0 bases respectively, with 5 bases between them. The DNA for the CDR3 is TGTGCCAGCAGCTTACTGAGCTCCTACAATGAGCAGTTCTTC. This encodes CASSLLSSYNEQFF. The whole variable domain, remainder taken from reference TRBV7-2 and TRBJ2-1, is GAGVSQSPSNKVTEKGKDVELRCDPISGHTALYWYRQSLGQGLEFLIYFQGNSAPDKSGLPSDRFSAERTGGSVSTLTIQRTQQEDSAVYLCASSLLSSYNEQFFGPGTRLTVL.

This clonotype has just a few counts. CDR3 residues: CASSPTRQGGSPLHF. CDR3 sequence (DNA): TGTGCCAGCAGTCCAACAAGACAGGGCGGTTCACCCCTCCACTTT. The chain employs TRBV12-3 or TRBV12-4 and TRBJ1-6; 7 nucleotides match TRBD1. This CDR3 is built from 15 residues. V lost 5 bases, J lost 9 bases, and 10 bases stayed unmatched.

This clonotype was observed many times. The chain couples TRBV29-1 to TRBJ1-1, with 8 bases identical to TRBD1. Germline trimming cut 6 bases from V and 1 base from J; bases unmatched to any gene: 4. In germline, CDR1 is SQVTM, CDR2 ANQGSEA. This CDR3 comprises 13 residues. In nucleotides, the CDR3 is TGCAGCGTCAAACAGGGGGGGAACACTGAAGCTTTCTTT. Encoded protein: CSVKQGGNTEAFF.

This clonotype appeared a few times. The CDR3 DNA reads TGTGCCAGCCGCTCCCCCCTCTTAATCGGTGGCTACACCTTC. Translated, it gives CASRSPLLIGGYTF. The J gene is TRBJ1-2, the V gene TRBV5-4; no clear D. V was pared by 7 bases and J by 7 bases, with 20 bases between. Germline V gene lookup returns CDR1 SGHNT and CDR2 YYREEE (reference sequence). CDR3 length equals 14 residues.

This clonotype was counted many times. V usage is TRBV20-1 and J usage is TRBJ2-7; 10 nucleotides line up with TRBD1. The V gene's germline CDR1 is DFQATT and CDR2 SNEGSKA (reference sequence). CDR3 length: 12 amino acids. J was trimmed by 5 bases and V by 3 bases; bases with no gene match: 1. CDR3 protein: CSASGQGDEQYF. The DNA of the CDR3 is TGCAGTGCTAGTGGACAGGGGGACGAGCAGTACTTC.

In this sample, this clonotype turned up many times. The rearrangement links TRBV12-3 or TRBV12-4 to TRBJ2-1; D not resolved. V lost 3 bases and J 4 bases, leaving 7 bases between the germline ends. The CDR3 is made up of 13 amino acids. This CDR3 is CASSLYRYNEQFF. For the CDR3, the DNA is TGTGCCAGCAGTTTGTATCGATACAATGAGCAGTTCTTC.